Shown below are 32 T cell receptor beta chains from a single sample sequenced in a study of T cell responses to AZD1222 COVID-19 vaccine. Assay used: immunoSEQ multiplex PCR; TCRdb lists only in-frame clones, some missing. The table shows around 100,000 clones, with around 82% occurring only once. The source material was peripheral blood, sampled on day 0 of AZD1222 vaccination. The source of these receptors is an adult in good health.

The V call is TRBV19, the J call TRBJ2-2, with TRBD2 matching 7 bases. V lost 1 base, J lost 1 base, and 0 bases stayed unmatched. Germline V gives CDR1 LNHDA, CDR2 SQIVND (reference sequence). The CDR3 covers 15 residues. DNA of the CDR3: TGTGCCAGTAGTATAGCGGGAGGGAACACCGGGGAGCTGTTTTTT. As protein: CASSIAGGNTGELFF.

The chain carries TRBV19 and TRBJ2-2; TRBD1 aligns across 10 bases. CDR3 length equals 18 residues. V lost 3 bases and J lost 0; bases outside the gene matches: 7. From germline, CDR1 is LNHDA and CDR2 SQIVND (reference sequence). As DNA, the CDR3 is TGTGCCAGTAGTATCCTCATGACAGGGGGCGCGAACACCGGGGAGCTGTTTTTT. Translation: CASSILMTGGANTGELFF.

The rearrangement links TRBV9 to TRBJ2-7; D is possibly TRBD1 or TRBD2 (6 bases each). This CDR3 is 15 amino acids long. CDR1 and CDR2 (germline): SGDLS, YYNGEE. V was pared by 3 bases and J by 3 bases, with 16 bases between. CDR3 sequence reads: CASSAARGGHYEQYF. The CDR3 nucleotides are TGTGCCAGCAGCGCGGCCCGAGGGGGGCACTACGAGCAGTACTTC.

This chain uses TRBV6-2 or TRBV6-3 with TRBJ2-7; 7 bases agree with TRBD2. J gave up 3 bases and V 0 bases, and 5 bases lay outside the gene matches. Germline V gives CDR1 MNHEY, CDR2 SVGEGT. The CDR3 length is 15 residues. CDR3 bases: TGTGCCAGCAGTTACTCTGGCGGGGGTGGCTACGAGCAGTACGTC. Residues: CASSYSGGGGYEQYV.

The chain recombines TRBV6-4 with TRBJ2-1; D unresolved. Germline CDR1 and CDR2: MRHNA and SNTAGT. Trimming took 6 bases from V and 11 from J, leaving 20 bases between them. CDR3 length: 14 residues. This CDR3 reads CASSPDVTFTKQFF. The DNA for the CDR3 is TGTGCCAGCAGCCCCGATGTGACGTTTACCAAGCAGTTCTTC.

The genes are TRBV5-1 and TRBJ2-5; D perhaps matches TRBD2 (6 bases). V lost 7 bases and J 5 bases, leaving 21 bases between the germline ends. This CDR3 is built from 15 residues. In germline, CDR1 is SGHRS, CDR2 YFSETQ. CDR3 sequence: CASALSSGDGETQYF. The CDR3 coding sequence is TGCGCCAGCGCTCTTTCATCGGGGGACGGGGAGACCCAGTACTTC.

This clone was counted once. The chain combines TRBV4-2 with TRBJ2-7; 7 bases map to TRBD1. Germline V CDR1 and CDR2: LGHNA, YNFKEQ. J gave up 3 bases and V 1 base, and 3 bases lay outside the gene matches. CDR3 length: 14 residues. CDR3 region: CASSQARGLYEQYF. The CDR3 nucleotides are TGTGCCAGCAGCCAAGCAAGGGGGCTCTACGAGCAGTACTTC.

The chain has TRBV7-8 and TRBJ1-4, with D uncertain. V lost 1 base and J 8 bases, leaving 17 bases between the germline ends. CDR1 SGHVS and CDR2 FQNEAQ come from the germline V gene. The CDR3 has 16 amino acids. Written as DNA, the CDR3 is TGTGCCAGCAGCTTAGTATCCGGGTTTGTTTGGGAAAAACTGTTTTTT. Amino acid sequence: CASSLVSGFVWEKLFF.

The chain has TRBV7-2 and TRBJ1-5, with D uncertain. The germline CDR1 and CDR2 sequences are SGHTA and FQGNSA. This CDR3 has 14 residues. Trimming took off 3 bases at V and 9 bases at J, with 15 bases between the two ends. The CDR3 nucleotides are TGTGCCAGCAGCTTGACCCAGGCCGTATGGCCCCAGCATTTT. This sequence encodes CASSLTQAVWPQHF.

The chain employs TRBV19 and TRBJ1-6; D not resolved. CDR3 length: 17 amino acids. Germline V gives CDR1 LNHDA, CDR2 SQIVND (reference sequence). Trimming removed 3 bases at V and 0 bases at J, with 12 bases between. The DNA of the CDR3 is TGTGCCAGTAGTATCGCGACTTGGGGCTCCTATAATTCACCCCTCCACTTT. This sequence encodes CASSIATWGSYNSPLHF.

This clone was found once. The V and J genes are TRBV13 and TRBJ1-2, with 9 bases that match TRBD1. Losses at the gene ends were 4 bases for V and 10 bases for J; bases not matched to a gene: 13. This CDR3 has 15 residues. CDR1 is PRHDT, CDR2 FYEKMQ, per germline (reference sequence). CDR3 nucleotide sequence: TGTGCCAGCAGCTCCTCTTACTCCGGGACAGGGACCTACACCTTC. Amino acids: CASSSSYSGTGTYTF.

The chain is built from TRBV4-3 and TRBJ2-2, with a possible D match to TRBD1 (6 bases). Looked up from germline, CDR1 is LGHNA and CDR2 is YSLEER. The CDR3 contains 16 residues. V was clipped by 0 bases and J by 5 bases, with 13 bases between them. This CDR3 reads CASSQDGQGNTGELFF. CDR3 coding DNA: TGCGCCAGCAGCCAAGACGGGCAGGGGAATACCGGGGAGCTGTTTTTT.

The chain combines TRBV12-3 or TRBV12-4 with TRBJ2-1, with D uncertain. The CDR3 covers 12 residues. The ends were cut back, 3 bases at V and 6 bases at J, with 6 bases in the middle. The CDR3 DNA follows: TGTGCCAGCAGTTTGGGTGTCAATGAGCAGTTCTTC. Its translation: CASSLGVNEQFF.

The chain is built from TRBV6-5 and TRBJ2-1; 10 nucleotides match TRBD2. The CDR3 is 14 residues long. Germline CDR1 reads MNHEY; CDR2 reads SVGAGI. V trimming: 6 bases; J trimming: 6 bases; junction bases outside the gene matches: 5. The chain's CDR3 is CASREREGGNEQFF. The CDR3 bases are TGTGCCAGCAGGGAGCGGGAGGGCGGCAATGAGCAGTTCTTC.

The chain has TRBV6-5 and TRBJ1-5, with D perhaps TRBD1 (6 bases). The CDR3 length is 14 residues. The germline V and J ends were trimmed by 6 bases and 7 bases, with 16 bases remaining between them. Germline assignment: CDR1 MNHEY and CDR2 SVGAGI. The CDR3 nucleotides are TGTGCCAGCAGGTTTACAGGGTTCTCCCAGCCCCAGCATTTT. It encodes CASRFTGFSQPQHF.

The chain is built from TRBV28 and TRBJ1-6; D is ambiguous. Per the germline V gene, CDR1 is MDHEN and CDR2 is SYDVKM. Trimming took off 3 bases at V and 6 bases at J, with 6 bases between the two ends. This CDR3 is 13 amino acids long. For the CDR3, the DNA is TGTGCCAGCAGTTTCCCGCTTAATTCACCCCTCCACTTT. This codes for CASSFPLNSPLHF.

The chain is built from TRBV19 and TRBJ1-2, with 12 bases that match TRBD1. The germline gives CDR1 LNHDA, CDR2 SQIVND (reference sequence). The CDR3 has 17 residues. The ends lost 7 bases at V and 6 bases at J; junction bases unmatched: 15. CDR3 amino acids: CASTPVGQGARSNGYTF. CDR3 nucleotides: TGTGCCAGTACCCCAGTGGGACAGGGGGCGCGAAGCAATGGCTACACCTTC.

V gene TRBV12-3 or TRBV12-4 combines with J gene TRBJ1-3; D uncertain. Between the trimmed V and J ends, which lost 2 bases and 8 bases, there was a span of 4 bases. The CDR3 loop spans 11 amino acids. DNA for the CDR3: TGTGCCAGCAGTTTAAGAGACACCATATATTTT. Protein: CASSLRDTIYF.

The CDR3 nucleotides are TGTGCCTGGAGTGGTCTGGGGGCTAGCACTGAAGCTTTCTTT. Protein sequence: CAWSGLGASTEAFF. The V call is TRBV30, the J call TRBJ1-1; tentatively, D is TRBD1 (6 bases). Germline V gene sequence: CDR1 GTSNPN, CDR2 SVGIG (reference sequence). The germline V and J ends were trimmed by 1 base and 4 bases, with 13 bases remaining between them. The CDR3 contains 14 residues. Variable domain in full (rest from reference TRBV30 and TRBJ1-1): SQTIHQWPATLVQPVGSPLSLECTVEGTSNPNLYWYRQAAGRGLQLLFYSVGIGQISSEVPQNLSASRPQDRQFILSSKKLLLSDSGFYLCAWSGLGASTEAFFGQGTRLTVV.

Comments on this clone: The sample contains more than one DNA sequence encoding this CDR3. V is TRBV6-1 and J is TRBJ1-2, with D uncertain. The CDR3 covers 13 residues. CDR1 is MNHNS, CDR2 SASEGT, per germline. With 2 bases removed from V and 5 bases from J, the gap between germline ends came to 9 bases. CDR3 loop: CASSESGDYGYTF. In nucleotides, the CDR3 is TGTGCCAGCAGTGAAAGTGGTGATTATGGCTACACCTTC.

This clone showed up just a few times. This chain joins TRBV11-1 and TRBJ2-1; tentatively, D is TRBD2 (6 bases). Germline V gene data show CDR1 as SGHAT and CDR2 as FQDESV (reference sequence). The CDR3 length is 12 residues. The germline V and J ends were trimmed by 5 bases and 6 bases, with 8 bases remaining between them. The CDR3 loop reads CASSRDFNEQFF. CDR3 nucleotides: TGTGCCAGCAGCCGGGACTTCAATGAGCAGTTCTTC.

The gene calls are TRBV11-2 and TRBJ1-2, with D perhaps TRBD1 (6 bases). Germline V gene data show CDR1 as SGHAT and CDR2 as FQNNGV. This CDR3 has 14 amino acids. V was cut by 5 bases and J by 3 bases, with 13 bases left in between. The DNA of the CDR3 is TGTGCCAGCAGCCAGATCGGGGGCGACTATGGCTACACCTTC. Protein sequence: CASSQIGGDYGYTF.

J is TRBJ2-7 and V is TRBV11-3; 9 bases agree with TRBD2. The V gene end was trimmed by 5 bases and the J gene end by 1 base; junction bases not matched to a gene: 9. The CDR3 totals 16 residues. Per germline, CDR1 SGHNT and CDR2 YENEEA. The CDR3 protein is CASSTFSGRTSYEQYF. Written as DNA, the CDR3 is TGTGCCAGCAGCACCTTTAGCGGGAGAACGTCCTACGAGCAGTACTTC.

V is TRBV5-4 and J is TRBJ2-1, with D hard to call. The CDR3 length is 11 residues. Germline assignment: CDR1 SGHNT and CDR2 YYREEE (reference sequence). Deletions cut 1 base from V and 8 bases from J, with 4 bases between. The CDR3 loop is CASSLFYEQFF. CDR3 DNA: TGTGCCAGCAGCTTGTTCTATGAGCAGTTCTTC.

This rearrangement joins TRBV5-1 to TRBJ2-5, with 9 bases identical to TRBD2. The CDR3 extends over 14 amino acids. CDR1 and CDR2 from the germline V gene are SGHRS and YFSETQ. J gave up 2 bases and V 1 base, and 0 bases lay outside the gene matches. The CDR3 DNA reads as TGCGCCAGCAGCTTGCTAGCGGGGCAAGAGACCCAGTACTTC. Its protein product is CASSLLAGQETQYF.

The chain employs TRBV5-1 and TRBJ1-6, with D unclear. Between the trimmed V and J ends, which lost 4 bases and 7 bases, there was a span of 12 bases. The length of the CDR3 is 14 residues. In germline, CDR1 is SGHRS, CDR2 YFSETQ. CDR3 region: CASSRWVGNSPLHF. The CDR3 DNA reads TGCGCCAGCAGCCGGTGGGTTGGCAATTCACCCCTCCACTTT. Drawing the rest from reference TRBV5-1 and TRBJ1-6, the complete variable domain is KAGVTQTPRYLIKTRGQQVTLSCSPISGHRSVSWYQQTPGQGLQFLFEYFSETQRNKGNFPGRFSGRQFSNSRSEMNVSTLELGDSALYLCASSRWVGNSPLHFGNGTRLTVT.

CDR3 coding DNA: TGTGCCAGCAGCTTAGGGGTTTCCCCCGATACGCAGTATTTT. Translated: CASSLGVSPDTQYF. The V gene is TRBV7-2, the J gene TRBJ2-3; D gene ambiguous. The CDR3 has 14 residues. V was pared by 1 base and J by 6 bases, with 11 bases between. Germline CDR1 reads SGHTA; CDR2 reads FQGNSA.

This clone was found once. The chain recombines TRBV12-3 or TRBV12-4 with TRBJ1-2; a weak D match, TRBD1 (5 bases). Trimming stripped 4 bases from V and 7 bases from J, with 10 bases between. CDR3 length: 12 amino acids. The CDR3 protein is CASSSRERGYTF. In nucleotides, the CDR3 is TGTGCCAGCAGTTCCAGGGAACGTGGCTACACCTTC.

The genes are TRBV7-4 and TRBJ2-7, with D maybe TRBD1 (6 bases). The ends were cut back, 5 bases at V and 2 bases at J, with 19 bases in the middle. Germline CDR1 SGHVT, CDR2 SQSDAQ. The CDR3 runs 16 residues. CDR3 sequence reads: CASSIPTGSGAYEQYV. For the CDR3, the DNA is TGTGCCAGCAGCATTCCGACAGGAAGTGGGGCCTACGAGCAGTACGTC.

This chain joins TRBV19 and TRBJ1-2; TRBD1 matches 10 bases. This CDR3 has 17 residues. The germline V gene has CDR1 LNHDA and CDR2 SQIVND (reference sequence). With V trimmed by 4 bases and J by 5 bases, 13 bases remained unmatched. CDR3 residues: CASSTSRDRGSVYGYTF. CDR3 DNA: TGTGCCAGTAGTACGTCCCGGGACAGGGGATCGGTTTATGGCTACACCTTC.

The J gene is TRBJ2-1, the V gene TRBV30; no clear D gene. From germline, CDR1 is GTSNPN and CDR2 SVGIG (reference sequence). The CDR3 length is 13 residues. V lost 0 bases to trimming and J lost 4 bases, with 7 bases between them. CDR3 in DNA: TGTGCCTGGAGTGTAAGAGCGTACAATGAGCAGTTCTTC. It yields the protein CAWSVRAYNEQFF.

The V gene is TRBV28, the J gene TRBJ2-7; D gene uncertain. CDR1 is MDHEN, CDR2 SYDVKM, per germline. The V and J ends lost 2 bases and 1 base respectively, with 6 bases between them. The CDR3 is made up of 13 amino acids. Here the CDR3 reads CASSLRQSYEQYF. The DNA of the CDR3 is TGTGCCAGCAGTTTAAGGCAGTCCTACGAGCAGTACTTC.